Each of the 6 T cell receptor beta chains below was sequenced from the same sample in a study of blood T cells in healthy people across ages. The use of a sample-barcoded 5' primer and a J-beta primer mix characterized a second PCR of 7 to 11 cycles. TCRdb analysed the 5' RACE reads with MiXCR anew, one entry per CDR3 protein. The table shows 540,000 or so distinct CDR3 sequences, with less than 60% occurring only once. The sequencing sample was made of blood. The receptors come from an elderly man in good health.

Points on this clonotype: The junction does not match germline at one end; this may be a read error. The chain is built from TRBV9 and TRBJ2-3, with TRBD2 matching 8 bases. Germline V gives CDR1 SGDLS, CDR2 YYNGEE. There are 17 residues in the CDR3. The CDR3 DNA reads TGTGCCAGCGGCGTAGATGGTCCAGCGGGAGTTAGGAATACGCAGTATTTT. Amino acids: CASGVDGPAGVRNTQYF.

V and J are TRBV27 and TRBJ2-1; D remains ambiguous. Trimming shortened V by 2 bases and J by 7 bases, and 15 bases separated the two germline ends. Germline CDR1 MNHEY, CDR2 SMNVEV (reference sequence). This CDR3 contains 15 residues. The DNA for the CDR3 is TGTGCCAGCAGTTTAAGAGAGAGGAGTAGTAATGAGCAGTTCTTC. This sequence encodes CASSLRERSSNEQFF.

The chain joins TRBV9 to TRBJ2-5; D may be TRBD2 (5 bases). There are 12 residues in the CDR3. Germline V gene data show CDR1 as SGDLS and CDR2 as YYNGEE. V was trimmed by 0 bases and J by 7 bases, leaving 7 bases between them. In nucleotides, the CDR3 is TGTGCCAGCAGCGTAGCTGAGGGGACCCAGTACTTC. Translating gives CASSVAEGTQYF.

J is TRBJ2-5 and V is TRBV9; weak D call: TRBD2 (6 bases). This CDR3 contains 13 residues. The V and J ends lost 5 bases and 3 bases respectively, with 11 bases between them. Germline V CDR1 and CDR2: SGDLS, YYNGEE. This CDR3 is CASSVGGEETQYF. The CDR3 DNA is TGTGCCAGCAGTGTTGGCGGGGAAGAGACCCAGTACTTC.

A single count supports this clonotype. The chain carries TRBV7-8 and TRBJ2-7; D could derive from TRBD1 or TRBD2 (5 bases each). Deletions cut 6 bases from V and 3 bases from J, with 15 bases between. CDR3 length: 14 residues. Germline CDR1 SGHVS, CDR2 FQNEAQ. CDR3 residues: CASRQGEWNYEQYF. CDR3 sequence (DNA): TGTGCCAGCAGGCAAGGGGAGTGGAACTACGAGCAGTACTTC.

This chain connects TRBV5-1 to TRBJ2-5, with 7 bases identical to TRBD1. Germline CDR1 SGHRS, CDR2 YFSETQ. With V trimmed by 4 bases and J by 2 bases, 5 bases remained unmatched. CDR3 size: 14 residues. CDR3 amino acids: CASSNPGQQETQYF. The CDR3 DNA sequence: TGCGCCAGCAGCAATCCGGGACAGCAAGAGACCCAGTACTTC.